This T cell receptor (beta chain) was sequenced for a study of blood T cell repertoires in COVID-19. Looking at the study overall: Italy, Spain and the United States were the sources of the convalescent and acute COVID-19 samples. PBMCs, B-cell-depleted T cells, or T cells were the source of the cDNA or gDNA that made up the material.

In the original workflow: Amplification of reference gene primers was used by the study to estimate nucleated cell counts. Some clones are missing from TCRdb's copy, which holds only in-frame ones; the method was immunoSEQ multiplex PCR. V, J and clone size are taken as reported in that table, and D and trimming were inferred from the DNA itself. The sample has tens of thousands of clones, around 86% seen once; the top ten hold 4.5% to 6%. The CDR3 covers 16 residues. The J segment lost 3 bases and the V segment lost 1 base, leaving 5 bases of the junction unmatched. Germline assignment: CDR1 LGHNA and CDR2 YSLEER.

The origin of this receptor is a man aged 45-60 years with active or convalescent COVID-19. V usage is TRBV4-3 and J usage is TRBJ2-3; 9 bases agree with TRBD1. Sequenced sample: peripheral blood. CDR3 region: CASSQAPQGATDTQYF. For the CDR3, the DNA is TGCGCCAGCAGCCAAGCCCCACAGGGGGCAACAGATACGCAGTATTTT.